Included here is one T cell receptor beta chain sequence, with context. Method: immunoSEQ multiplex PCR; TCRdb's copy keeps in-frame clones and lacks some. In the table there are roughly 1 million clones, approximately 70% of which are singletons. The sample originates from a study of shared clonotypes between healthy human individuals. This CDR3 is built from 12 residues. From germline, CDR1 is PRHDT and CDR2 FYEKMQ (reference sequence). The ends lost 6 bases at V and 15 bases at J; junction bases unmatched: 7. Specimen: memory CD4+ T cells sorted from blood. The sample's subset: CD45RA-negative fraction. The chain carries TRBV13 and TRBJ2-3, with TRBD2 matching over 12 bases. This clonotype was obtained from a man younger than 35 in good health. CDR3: CASSYGLAGLYF. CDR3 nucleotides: TGTGCCAGCAGTTACGGACTAGCGGGGCTATATTTT.